A single sample gave rise to the 29 T cell receptor beta chains below, sequenced in a study of human T cells and chemical hapten exposure. One entry per CDR3 protein results from TCRdb running MiXCR on the RACE reads. This sample has about 70,000 distinct CDR3 sequences, with around 9.8% found just once. Specified time point: patch test 1, 2 weeks after DPC sensitization. Regarding treatment: therapeutic diphenylcyclopropenone sensitization with weekly scalp DPC. The specimen comprised whole blood, sampled in connection with sensitization to the hapten diphenylcyclopropenone (DPC). All receptors derive from a woman in her thirties or forties with alopecia areata. Some clones in this sample may be carry-over from other donors' samples.

There are many counts of this clonotype. The V call is TRBV14, the J call TRBJ1-4; TRBD1 agrees at 7 bases. CDR1 and CDR2 from the germline V gene are SGHDN and FVKESK. The CDR3 runs to 17 residues. V was clipped by 3 bases and J by 4 bases; unmatched bases: 11. CDR3 sequence reads: CASSQVSPGQINEKLFF. The CDR3 DNA reads as TGTGCCAGCAGCCAGGTCTCGCCGGGACAGATTAATGAAAAACTGTTTTTT.

Details on this clonotype: A much larger clone sits a single nucleotide away, making a read error possible. V usage is TRBV14 and J usage is TRBJ2-7; no clear D. V was trimmed by 4 bases and J by 3 bases, leaving 16 bases between them. The germline V gene encodes CDR1 SGHDN and CDR2 FVKESK. The CDR3 contains 15 residues. CDR3 bases: TGTGCCAGCAGCCGAGATCTTCGGACGGACTACGAGCAGTACTTC. Translating it yields CASSRDLRTDYEQYF.

This clonotype was detected many times. The chain couples TRBV18 to TRBJ1-2; possible D gene TRBD1, 6 bases. The CDR3 consists of 15 residues. V was cut by 3 bases and J by 3 bases, with 14 bases left in between. Germline loops: CDR1 KGHSH, CDR2 LQKENI. In DNA form, the CDR3 reads TGTGCCAGCTCACCCGGGGGGCGATCCGACTATGGCTACACCTTC. Residues: CASSPGGRSDYGYTF.

There are a few counts of this clonotype. V gene TRBV7-6 combines with J gene TRBJ2-2; TRBD1 matches 9 bases. Germline values: CDR1 SGHVS, CDR2 FNYEAQ. The CDR3 is 15 residues long. Trimming took 3 bases from V and 7 from J; bases not matched to a gene: 6. In nucleotides, the CDR3 is TGTGCCAGCAGCTTTACAGGGGGCTCTGGCGGGGAGCTGTTTTTT. It encodes CASSFTGGSGGELFF.

This clonotype was seen ten or more times. This sequence joins TRBV6-5 and TRBJ1-5, with D unresolved. V gave up 6 bases and J gave up 6 bases, with 12 bases separating them. Germline V gene sequence: CDR1 MNHEY, CDR2 SVGAGI. This CDR3 spans 13 amino acids. As DNA, the CDR3 is TGTGCCAGCAGAGGCACCCTGGGTCAGCCCCAGCATTTT. This codes for CASRGTLGQPQHF.

This clonotype came up a few times. The chain recombines TRBV3-2 with TRBJ2-1; the D call in the table, TRBD1, was not verified against the DNA. TRBV3-2 is a recognized pseudogene. CDR3 length: 15 amino acids. In nucleotides, the CDR3 is TGTGCCAGCAGCCAAGAGTTCGGGGGCTACAATGAGCAGTTCTTC. Its translation is CASSQEFGGYNEQFF.

This clonotype was detected many times. The chain couples TRBV19 to TRBJ2-1, with 10 nucleotides matching TRBD1. Trimming removed 5 bases from V and 10 bases from J; junction bases left unmatched: 8. Germline V gene sequence: CDR1 LNHDA, CDR2 SQIVND (reference sequence). The CDR3 has 14 residues. DNA of the CDR3: TGTGCCAGTAGTCCGGACAGGGGGGGATGGGAGCAGTTCTTC. Translating it yields CASSPDRGGWEQFF.

The J gene is TRBJ1-1, the V gene TRBV7-6; D unresolved. V was clipped by 5 bases and J by 1 base, with 8 bases between them. This CDR3 is 13 amino acids long. The germline CDR1 and CDR2 sequences are SGHVS and FNYEAQ. CDR3 nucleotides: TGTGCCAGCAGCCCCACAAAGAACACTGAAGCTTTCTTT. It yields the protein CASSPTKNTEAFF.

This clonotype was detected many times. The CDR3 reads CASTKAGGEFYEQYF. In DNA, the CDR3 is TGTGCCAGCACCAAGGCGGGGGGCGAATTCTACGAGCAGTACTTC. V usage is TRBV28 and J usage is TRBJ2-7; 8 bases fit TRBD2. Germline V lookup: CDR1 MDHEN, CDR2 SYDVKM. V shed 7 bases and J 3 bases; nucleotides not matched to a gene: 11. The CDR3 length is 15 residues.

This chain connects TRBV4-3 to TRBJ2-3; TRBD2 agrees at 7 bases. V lost 0 bases and J lost 2; bases outside the gene matches: 8. CDR1 and CDR2 from the germline V gene are LGHNA and YSLEER. The CDR3 is 17 residues long. This chain's CDR3 is CASSQEASGAHTDTQYF. In nucleotides, the CDR3 is TGCGCCAGCAGCCAAGAGGCGAGCGGGGCGCACACAGATACGCAGTATTTT.

This clonotype was found a few times. In DNA form, the CDR3 reads TGTGCCAGCGCCACTCCCGGGACCCTCGGGTACACCCAGTACTTC. Residues: CASATPGTLGYTQYF. The chain links TRBV3-1 to TRBJ2-5; D may be TRBD1 or TRBD2 (5 bases each). Germline V gene lookup returns CDR1 LGHDT and CDR2 YNNKEL (reference sequence). Between the trimmed V and J ends, which lost 8 bases and 8 bases, there was a span of 24 bases. The CDR3 consists of 15 residues.

This clonotype came up many times. The rearrangement uses TRBV6-6 and TRBJ1-2, with TRBD1 matching over 9 bases. There are 13 residues in the CDR3. Germline assignment: CDR1 MNHNY and CDR2 SVGAGI (reference sequence). Germline trimming cut 8 bases from V and 3 bases from J; bases unmatched to any gene: 4. The CDR3, as DNA: TGTGCCAGCGGGGACAGGGTTGACTATGGCTACACCTTC. It translates to CASGDRVDYGYTF.

This clonotype has a count of ten or more. The rearrangement uses TRBV7-2 and TRBJ2-5; TRBD2 might be the D (7 bases). The CDR3 has 14 residues. The germline CDR1 and CDR2 sequences are SGHTA and FQGNSA. V lost 1 base and J 5 bases, leaving 11 bases between the germline ends. The CDR3 sequence is CASSLVGGPETQYF. The CDR3 bases are TGTGCCAGCAGCTTAGTGGGGGGGCCGGAGACCCAGTACTTC.

In its sample, this clonotype was seen many times. V gene TRBV11-2 combines with J gene TRBJ2-2, with D possibly matching TRBD2 (5 bases). Germline V gives CDR1 SGHAT, CDR2 FQNNGV. The CDR3 runs to 15 residues. The V end lost 7 bases, the J end lost 0 bases, and 12 bases lay between the germline ends. CDR3 region: CASILGETNTGELFF. The CDR3 DNA follows: TGTGCCAGCATCTTGGGAGAGACGAACACCGGGGAGCTGTTTTTT. Variable domain in full (rest from reference TRBV11-2 and TRBJ2-2): EAGVAQSPRYKIIEKRQSVAFWCNPISGHATLYWYQQILGQGPKLLIQFQNNGVVDDSQLPKDRFSAERLKGVDSTLKIQPAKLEDSAVYLCASILGETNTGELFFGEGSRLTVL.

The genes are TRBV20-1 and TRBJ1-2, with D possibly matching TRBD1 (5 bases). Germline-derived CDR1 and CDR2 are DFQATT and SNEGSKA (reference sequence). The CDR3 runs to 12 residues. The V and J ends lost 4 bases and 2 bases respectively, with 8 bases between them. The CDR3 loop reads CSAITGNYGYTF. In nucleotides, the CDR3 is TGCAGTGCTATCACAGGCAACTATGGCTACACCTTC.

This clonotype was counted at least ten times. This sequence joins TRBV7-9 and TRBJ2-5; D could derive from TRBD1 or TRBD2 (6 bases each). The CDR3 length is 15 residues. V was pared by 4 bases and J by 5 bases, with 17 bases between. Germline CDR1 reads SEHNR; CDR2 reads FQNEAQ (reference sequence). This CDR3 reads CASSSRGHGGETQYF. CDR3 nucleotide sequence: TGTGCCAGCAGCTCCAGGGGACACGGAGGGGAGACCCAGTACTTC.

This clonotype occurred a few times. V usage is TRBV7-3 and J usage is TRBJ1-3; D is undetermined. The CDR3 extends over 12 amino acids. Germline loops: CDR1 SGHTA, CDR2 FQGTGA. Trimming cost V 8 bases and J 5 bases, with 10 bases left between them. The CDR3 spells CASESIRNTIYF. Written as DNA, the CDR3 is TGTGCCAGCGAAAGCATAAGAAACACCATATATTTT.

The sample holds a few counts of this clonotype. The V call is TRBV6-6, the J call TRBJ2-7; D tentatively reads TRBD1 or TRBD2 (5 bases each). The CDR3 length is 15 residues. Trimming shortened V by 0 bases and J by 7 bases, and 16 bases separated the two germline ends. Germline-derived CDR1 and CDR2 are MNHNY and SVGAGI (reference sequence). Here the CDR3 DNA reads TGTGCCAGCAGTTACTCGAATCCAGGGACGGGGGAGCAGTACTTC. This sequence encodes CASSYSNPGTGEQYF.

This clonotype occurred a few times. The chain carries TRBV7-8 and TRBJ2-1; 9 bases fit TRBD2. CDR3 size: 19 residues. Germline values: CDR1 SGHVS, CDR2 FQNEAQ. J lost 0 bases, V lost 8 bases, and 17 bases had no gene match. The CDR3 here is CASSNPILAGLSSYNEQFF. CDR3 in DNA: TGTGCCAGCTCGAACCCCATCCTAGCGGGGTTAAGCTCCTACAATGAGCAGTTCTTC.

This clonotype has at least ten counts. The chain joins TRBV4-1 to TRBJ2-3, with TRBD2 identical over 9 bases. The germline V gene encodes CDR1 MGHRA and CDR2 YSYEKL. Trimming removed 0 bases from V and 6 bases from J; junction bases left unmatched: 4. CDR3 length: 15 residues. For the CDR3, the DNA is TGCGCCAGCAGCCAAGAAGCGGGGGGCCATGATACGCAGTATTTT. Protein sequence: CASSQEAGGHDTQYF.

This clonotype turned up a few times. The chain combines TRBV7-2 with TRBJ1-4; no reliable D call. The CDR3 loop spans 15 amino acids. Trimming pared 0 bases from V and 0 bases from J, leaving 5 bases between. Per germline, CDR1 SGHTA and CDR2 FQGNSA. CDR3 nucleotide sequence: TGTGCCAGCAGCTTAGCGTTCGCAACTAATGAAAAACTGTTTTTT. The encoded protein is CASSLAFATNEKLFF.

This clonotype was seen ten or more times. The rearrangement uses TRBV20-1 and TRBJ1-5, with D possibly matching TRBD1 (6 bases). Germline V gene data show CDR1 as DFQATT and CDR2 as SNEGSKA (reference sequence). The germline V and J ends were trimmed by 6 bases and 4 bases, with 16 bases remaining between them. The CDR3 length is 14 residues. CDR3 nucleotides: TGCAGTGCGAGAACGGGGGCGAGTAATCAGCCCCAGCATTTT. This encodes CSARTGASNQPQHF.

This clonotype was seen more than once but under ten times. A junction boundary mismatches the germline segment, possibly from a read error. The rearrangement uses TRBV14 and TRBJ2-1; TRBD2 might be the D (6 bases). The germline gives CDR1 SGHDN, CDR2 FVKESK. The CDR3 loop spans 12 amino acids. The DNA for the CDR3 is TGTGCCAGCAGCCAAGATATGGCGGGGCCCAGCTTC. This encodes CASSQDMAGPSF.

This chain joins TRBV6-5 and TRBJ2-1; TRBD1 matches 8 bases. Germline-derived CDR1 and CDR2 are MNHEY and SVGAGI. V shed 5 bases, J shed 2 bases, and the junction held 8 bases outside the gene matches. CDR3 length: 16 residues. The chain's CDR3 is CASSRGTGLTYNEQFF. CDR3 sequence (DNA): TGTGCCAGCAGTCGAGGGACAGGTCTCACCTACAATGAGCAGTTCTTC.

About this clonotype itself: Germline is not matched at one junction end, which may reflect a read error. The chain links TRBV28 to TRBJ1-2; 7 bases match TRBD1. This CDR3 has 15 amino acids. Germline CDR1 MDHEN, CDR2 SYDVKM. This chain's CDR3 is CASRPSRTGFYDYTF. The CDR3 DNA sequence: TGTGCCAGCAGACCCTCCCGGACAGGTTTCTATGACTACACCTTC.

This clonotype was counted ten times or more. The CDR3: CASSFDTEAFF. The CDR3 coding sequence is TGTGCCAGCAGCTTTGACACTGAAGCTTTCTTT. The V call is TRBV7-2, the J call TRBJ1-1; D is undetermined. Germline CDR1 SGHTA, CDR2 FQGNSA. The CDR3 has 11 residues. Trimming took off 3 bases at V and 3 bases at J, with 2 bases between the two ends.

The V call is TRBV5-5, the J call TRBJ2-7, with 7 bases that match TRBD1. In germline, CDR1 is SGHKS, CDR2 YYEKEE (reference sequence). The length of the CDR3 is 14 residues. Losses at the gene ends were 3 bases for V and 0 bases for J; bases not matched to a gene: 3. CDR3 sequence (DNA): TGTGCCAGCAGCTCTGGACAGGTCTCCTACGAGCAGTACTTC. Its protein product is CASSSGQVSYEQYF.

The rearrangement uses TRBV7-9 and TRBJ1-4; 7 positions agree with TRBD1. J was trimmed by 0 bases and V by 4 bases; bases with no gene match: 5. Per the germline V gene, CDR1 is SEHNR and CDR2 is FQNEAQ (reference sequence). The CDR3 is 16 amino acids. The CDR3 here is CASSSNRGATNEKLFF. CDR3 bases: TGTGCCAGCAGCTCCAACAGGGGTGCAACTAATGAAAAACTGTTTTTT.

This clonotype was found many times. J is TRBJ1-4 and V is TRBV5-4; D gene uncertain. The CDR3 covers 15 residues. Germline V gene sequence: CDR1 SGHNT, CDR2 YYREEE (reference sequence). Trimming removed 4 bases from V and 0 bases from J, with 10 bases in between. The CDR3 protein is CASSAGRATNEKLFF. Here the CDR3 DNA reads TGTGCCAGCAGCGCCGGAAGGGCAACTAATGAAAAACTGTTTTTT.